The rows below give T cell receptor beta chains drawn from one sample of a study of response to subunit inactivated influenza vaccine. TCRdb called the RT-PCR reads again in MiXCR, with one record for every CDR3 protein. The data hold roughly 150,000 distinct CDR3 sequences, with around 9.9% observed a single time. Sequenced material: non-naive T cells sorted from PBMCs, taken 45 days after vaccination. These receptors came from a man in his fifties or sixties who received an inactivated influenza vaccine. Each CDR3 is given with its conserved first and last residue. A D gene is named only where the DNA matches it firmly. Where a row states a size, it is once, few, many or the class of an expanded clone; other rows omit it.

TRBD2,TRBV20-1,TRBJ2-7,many,TGCAGTGCTAGAGATCCAGGACTAGCTTATTCTCTTTACGAGCAGTACTTC,CSARDPGLAYSLYEQYF
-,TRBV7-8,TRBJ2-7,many,TGTGCCAGCAGCGCCACGGGTTTCGCCTACGAGCAGTACTTC,CASSATGFAYEQYF
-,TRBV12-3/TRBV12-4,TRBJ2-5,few,TGTGCCAGCAGTTTAGCCGGCAGCGAAGAGACCCAGTACTTC,CASSLAGSEETQYF
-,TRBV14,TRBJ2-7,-,TGTGCCAGCAGCCGGAACCAGCTCTACGAGCAGTACTTC,CASSRNQLYEQYF
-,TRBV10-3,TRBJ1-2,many,TGTGCCATCAGTGAGGGGGGACATGGCTATGGCTACACCTTC,CAISEGGHGYGYTF
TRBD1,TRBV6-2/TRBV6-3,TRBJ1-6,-,TGTGCCAGCAGACAGACAGGGTACAAGTCCTATAATTCACCCCTCCACTTT,CASRQTGYKSYNSPLHF
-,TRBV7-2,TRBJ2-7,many,TGTGCCAGCAGCATCAGACAGGTTTCCTACGAGCAGTACTTC,CASSIRQVSYEQYF
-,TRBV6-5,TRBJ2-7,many,TGTGCCAGCAGTACGCCCCGCTCCTACGAGCAGTACTTC,CASSTPRSYEQYF
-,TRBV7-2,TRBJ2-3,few,TGTGCCAGCAGCGCACAAAGGGGAAGCACAGATACGCAGTATTTT,CASSAQRGSTDTQYF
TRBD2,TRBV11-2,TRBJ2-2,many,TGTGCCAGCAGCTTAGTTCCTAGGACTAGCCTCACGAACACCGGGGAGCTGTTTTTT,CASSLVPRTSLTNTGELFF
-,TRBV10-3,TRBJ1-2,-,TGTGCCATCAGTCCGGGGGGAACTAGCACTAACTATGGCTACACCTTC,CAISPGGTSTNYGYTF
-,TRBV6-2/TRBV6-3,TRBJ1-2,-,TGTGCCAGCAGTCCAAGGCGCGACTATGGCTACACCTTC,CASSPRRDYGYTF
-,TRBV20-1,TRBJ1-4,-,TGCAGTGCTAGGGGGGTCATCGCAGGACAAACGGAAAAACTGTTTTTT,CSARGVIAGQTEKLFF
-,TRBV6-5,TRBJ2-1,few,TGTGCCAGCAGTTATAGGGGCCCGGGCAATGAGCAGTTCTTC,CASSYRGPGNEQFF
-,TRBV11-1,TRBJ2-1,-,TGTGCCAGCAGCTTAGCGGTCAGGTTAAATGAGCAGTTCTTC,CASSLAVRLNEQFF
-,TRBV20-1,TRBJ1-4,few,TGCAGTGCTAGAGATTGGGGGGCGGATGAAAAACTGTTTTTT,CSARDWGADEKLFF
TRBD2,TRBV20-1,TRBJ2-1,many,TGCAGTATACCCCCCCGAATAGGGAGGGGCAATGAGCAGTTCTTC,CSIPPRIGRGNEQFF
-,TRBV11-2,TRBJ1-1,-,TGTGCCAGCAGCTTAGTATCGGAAGCTTTCTTT,CASSLVSEAFF
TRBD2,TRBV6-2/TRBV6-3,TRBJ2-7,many,TGTGCCAGCAGAGGGACTAGCGGGATCAACGAGCAGTACTTC,CASRGTSGINEQYF
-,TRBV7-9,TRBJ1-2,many,TGTGCCAGCAGCCCGACAGGAGGAAGTAACTATGGCTACACCTTC,CASSPTGGSNYGYTF
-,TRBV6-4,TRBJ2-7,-,TGTGCCAGCAGTGTATCCATAGGCTCCTACGAGCAGTACTTC,CASSVSIGSYEQYF
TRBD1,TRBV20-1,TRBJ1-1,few,TGCAGTGCTGGAACAACAGGGGGTTACACTGAAGCTTTCTTT,CSAGTTGGYTEAFF
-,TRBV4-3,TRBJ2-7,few,TGCGCCAGCAGTCAGACGGCAAGTTCCTACGAGCAGTACTTC,CASSQTASSYEQYF
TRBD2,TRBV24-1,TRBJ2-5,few,TGTGCCACCAGTGTTGGGGGACTAGCGGGAGCGGGAGAGACCCAGTACTTC,CATSVGGLAGAGETQYF
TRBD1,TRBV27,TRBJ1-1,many,TGTGCCAGCAGTTTCCGGGCAGGGGGTGGTGAAGCTTTCTTT,CASSFRAGGGEAFF
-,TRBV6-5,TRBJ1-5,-,TGTGCCAGCAGTTCCACGAGTGGGGGACTGCGGAACCAGCCCCAGCATTTT,CASSSTSGGLRNQPQHF
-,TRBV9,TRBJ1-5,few,TGTGCCAGCAGTGCAGAGGGAACGGGCAATCAGCCCCAGCATTTT,CASSAEGTGNQPQHF
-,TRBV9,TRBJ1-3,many,TGTGCCAGCAGGAGTGGCGGGTATACTGGAAACACCATATATTTT,CASRSGGYTGNTIYF
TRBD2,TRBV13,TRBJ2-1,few,TGTGCCAGCAGCGCCAGACTAGCGGGGGCCAATGAGCAGTTCTTC,CASSARLAGANEQFF
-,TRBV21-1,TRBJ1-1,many,TGTGCCAGCAGCAACAGACTTTCTCACTGGACAGGGGATTTCTTT,CASSNRLSHWTGDFF
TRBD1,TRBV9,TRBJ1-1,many,TGTGCCAGCAGCGAGAGACAGGGAGACACTGAAGCTTTCTTT,CASSERQGDTEAFF
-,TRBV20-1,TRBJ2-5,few,TGCAGTGCTAGAGATCCAACGAGGGGGATGCAGACCCAGTACTTC,CSARDPTRGMQTQYF